A selection of T cell receptor beta chains follows, all from one sample in a study of cytomegalovirus exposure and HLA in healthy donors. TCRdb's copy holds only in-frame clones and misses some; the assay was immunoSEQ multiplex PCR. The sample contains approximately 150,000 clones, approximately 85% of which appear only once. Sequencing used PBMCs. These receptors all come from a man aged 50-60 years in good health and CMV-seropositive. Each CDR3 is given without its conserved first and last residue. D genes are given only for firm matches. Where a row states a size, it is once, few, many or the class of an expanded clone; other rows omit it.

>13|TRBD1|TRBV13|TRBJ2-7|few
ASSLGGTGINEQY
>14|TRBD1|TRBV5-1|TRBJ2-7|-
ASSQGQGPIAYEQY
>10|-|TRBV29-1|TRBJ2-7|once
SVAGWDIEQY
>12|TRBD2|TRBV7-2|TRBJ2-1|-
ASSLLAGINEQF
>11|-|TRBV6-6|TRBJ1-3|-
ASSYLSGNTIY
>13|-|TRBV30|TRBJ2-7|-
AWSVPRQQSYEQY
>11|-|TRBV6-6|TRBJ2-7|-
ASSLPTGSEQY
>13|-|TRBV19|TRBJ1-1|-
ASSIGDISYTEAF
>14|TRBD2|TRBV7-6|TRBJ2-3|-
ASSLGVGGGTDTQY
>14|TRBD2|TRBV4-2|TRBJ2-7|once
ASSQDASGTAYEQY
>13|TRBD1|TRBV6-1|TRBJ2-7|-
ASSGRQGPSYEQY
>14|TRBD2|TRBV25-1|TRBJ2-7|-
ASRPARRGASYEQY
>13|TRBD1|TRBV6-1|TRBJ1-2|-
ASSEFRQGGYGYT
>12|TRBD1|TRBV30|TRBJ2-6|-
ASATGSGANVLT
>15|TRBD1|TRBV5-5|TRBJ1-2|once
ASSPKGRTGSNYGYT
>10|TRBD2|TRBV2|TRBJ2-4|-
ASSEAGGVWY
>13|-|TRBV7-2|TRBJ1-2|few
ASSPLLGANYGYT
>14|TRBD1|TRBV6-5|TRBJ2-1|-
ASSYSGTGPYNEQF
>14|-|TRBV19|TRBJ1-4|-
ASSSRDEATNEKLF
>11|-|TRBV7-2|TRBJ2-7|-
ASSLAEVYEQY
>12|-|TRBV28|TRBJ2-7|-
ASSTLNRDDEQY
>13|-|TRBV6-5|TRBJ1-5|-
ASRRGQTSNQPQH
>15|TRBD1|TRBV7-9|TRBJ2-4|-
SSSLEQGVLAKNIQY
>15|TRBD1|TRBV4-3|TRBJ2-5|few
ASSRRQGWYGQETQY
>13|TRBD2|TRBV9|TRBJ2-1|once
ASSALAGADNEQF
>13|TRBD1|TRBV6-5|TRBJ1-1|-
ASSGRTGMNTEAF
>10|TRBD1|TRBV25-1|TRBJ2-5|-
ASEGAGETQY
>12|TRBD1|TRBV5-1|TRBJ2-7|-
ASSLSTGGNEQY